The sequence of this T cell receptor beta chain was determined in a study of T cell responses to AZD1222 COVID-19 vaccine. Trimming stripped 6 bases from V and 3 bases from J, with 12 bases between. The CDR3 is 14 amino acids. Germline assignment: CDR1 SNHLY and CDR2 FYNNEI. Repertoires were generated with immunoSEQ multiplex PCR, while TCRdb's copy carries only in-frame clones and drops some. The sample carries over 100,000 clones, 80% to 85% recorded once. The chain combines TRBV2 with TRBJ1-3, with D unresolved. Sequenced material: peripheral blood, taken on day 0 of AZD1222 vaccination. The sequence derives from an adult in good health. DNA of the CDR3: TGTGCCAGCAGGAGGGAGATGGGTGGAAACACCATATATTTT. The encoded protein is CASRREMGGNTIYF. The full variable domain, rest sourced from reference TRBV2 and TRBJ1-3, is EPEVTQTPSHQVTQMGQEVILRCVPISNHLYFYWYRQILGQKVEFLVSFYNNEISEKSEIFDDQFSVERPDGSNFTLKIRSTKLEDSAMYFCASRREMGGNTIYFGEGSWLTVV.